This T cell receptor beta chain was profiled in a study of Graves' ophthalmopathy and Graves' hyperthyroidism. Overall study results and limits: Separation of ophthalmopathy from stable hyperthyroidism was achieved by a 13-signature model, at roughly 88% sensitivity and 81.08% specificity. Blood shared most expanded thyroid clonotypes above 0.001 frequency.

Pregnant or lactating patients and those with other autoimmune diseases or uncontrolled infections were excluded. As regards this clonotype: Antigen: not known.

Per germline, CDR1 SGHDT and CDR2 YYEEEE. The CDR3 covers 16 residues. With 4 bases removed from V and 4 bases from J, the gap between germline ends came to 20 bases. Scientists amplified the TCR beta CDR3 regions from RNA transcripts. HTBI-primed RT-PCR formed the first round, and a multiplex PCR formed the second. TCRdb reprocessed the multiplex PCR reads via MiXCR and lists one record per CDR3 protein. The repertoire has around 1,200,000 distinct CDR3 sequences, roughly two fifths of them found once; the top ten carry approximately 10%. V is TRBV5-6 and J is TRBJ1-2, with D possibly TRBD1 on 6 matching bases. What was sequenced was peripheral blood or thyroid tissue (not recorded which). The clonotype was recovered from an adult man with Graves' hyperthyroidism. The CDR3 nucleotides are TGTGCCAGCAGCCCTGGTCCAGGGGCGCGTATCTATGGCTACACCTTC. Protein sequence: CASSPGPGARIYGYTF.